The clone carrying this T cell receptor beta chain was observed once. The sample belongs to a study of blood T cell repertoires in COVID-19. Study-level background: Samples taken during acute and convalescent COVID-19 were collected in the United States, Italy and Spain. Sources were T cells, B-cell-depleted T cells, or PBMCs; the material itself was cDNA or gDNA.

Methods used by the authors: Amplification of reference gene primers was used by the study to estimate nucleated cell counts. Some clones are missing from TCRdb's copy, which holds only in-frame ones; the method was immunoSEQ multiplex PCR. D and trimming come from the DNA, and the V and J calls and clone size come from that table. In the table there are 26,000 or so clones, around 61% of which are singletons. Germline CDR1 and CDR2: KGHDR and SFDVKD. This CDR3 comprises 11 residues. Between the trimmed V and J ends, which lost 7 bases and 7 bases, there was a span of 7 bases. The chain links TRBV24-1 to TRBJ2-1, with D maybe TRBD2 (5 bases). The TCR was taken from a man aged 55 to 69 with active or convalescent COVID-19. The specimen was peripheral blood. In DNA, the CDR3 is TGTGCCACCAGCCGAGGGAATGAGCAGTTCTTC. Translation gives CATSRGNEQFF.